This TCR beta chain was profiled in a study of human T cells and chemical hapten exposure. Documented time point: patch test 1, 2 weeks after DPC sensitization. The treatment is: therapeutic diphenylcyclopropenone sensitization with weekly scalp DPC. The CDR3 consists of 15 residues. Germline V gene lookup returns CDR1 SEHNR and CDR2 FQNEAQ (reference sequence). Authors' processing steps: Counting gave a median of around 90,000 TCRs per sample, with values ranging from roughly 20,000 to 750,000. Each CDR3 protein is one row after TCRdb ran MiXCR on the RACE reads. The authors' filters were not applied to this entry. The repertoire holds around 380,000 distinct CDR3 sequences, with about 4.4% as singletons. About this clonotype itself: A much larger clone lies a single base off, so this may be a read error.

The sample was whole blood, taken in connection with sensitization to the hapten diphenylcyclopropenone (DPC). The TCR sequence derives from a woman aged 45 to 65 with alopecia areata. Some clones in this sample may be carry-over from other donors' samples. This sequence joins TRBV7-9 and TRBJ2-2, with D perhaps TRBD1 (6 bases). The CDR3: CASSTGISVTGKLFF. The CDR3 coding sequence is TGTGCCAGCAGTACAGGGATCTCCGTCACCGGGAAGCTGTTTTTT.